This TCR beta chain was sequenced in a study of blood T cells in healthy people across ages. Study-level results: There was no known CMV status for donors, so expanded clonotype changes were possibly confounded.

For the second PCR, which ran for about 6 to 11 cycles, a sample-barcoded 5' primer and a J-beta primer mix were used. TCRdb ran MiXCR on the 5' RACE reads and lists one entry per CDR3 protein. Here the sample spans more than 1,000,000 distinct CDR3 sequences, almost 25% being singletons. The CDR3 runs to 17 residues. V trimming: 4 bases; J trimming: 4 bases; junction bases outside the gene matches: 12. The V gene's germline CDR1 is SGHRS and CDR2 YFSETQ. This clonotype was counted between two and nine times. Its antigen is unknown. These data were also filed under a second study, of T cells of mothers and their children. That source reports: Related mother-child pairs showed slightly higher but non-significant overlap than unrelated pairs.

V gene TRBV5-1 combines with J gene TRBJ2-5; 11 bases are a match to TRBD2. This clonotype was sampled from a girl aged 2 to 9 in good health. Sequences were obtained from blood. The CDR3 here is CASSLTPGTSGRETQYF. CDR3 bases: TGCGCCAGCAGCCTTACTCCCGGGACTAGCGGCAGAGAGACCCAGTACTTC.